Described below is a single TCR beta chain sequence and its context. Antigen: not known. The PCR used 60 Vbeta and 13 Jbeta primers. The repertoire was sequenced with immunoSEQ multiplex PCR; TCRdb's copy has only in-frame clones and lacks some. Of 150,000 to 200,000 clones detected, roughly four fifths appear once; the ten largest clones hold around 2.1%. Germline V gene data show CDR1 as MNHNS and CDR2 as SASEGT. This CDR3 spans 13 amino acids. Trimming shortened V by 2 bases and J by 4 bases, and 8 bases separated the two germline ends. This record belongs to a study of cytomegalovirus exposure and HLA in healthy donors. Study-wide results and caveats: As a later analysis showed, a missense DCLRE1C variant was linked to trimming of TCR beta V- and J-genes.

The TCR comes from a woman aged 18 to 35 in good health and CMV-seropositive. The sequencing input was PBMCs. This chain joins TRBV6-1 and TRBJ1-1; a weak D match, TRBD1 (5 bases). CDR3 region: CASSEWGSTEAFF. The CDR3 bases are TGTGCCAGCAGTGAATGGGGCTCCACTGAAGCTTTCTTT.